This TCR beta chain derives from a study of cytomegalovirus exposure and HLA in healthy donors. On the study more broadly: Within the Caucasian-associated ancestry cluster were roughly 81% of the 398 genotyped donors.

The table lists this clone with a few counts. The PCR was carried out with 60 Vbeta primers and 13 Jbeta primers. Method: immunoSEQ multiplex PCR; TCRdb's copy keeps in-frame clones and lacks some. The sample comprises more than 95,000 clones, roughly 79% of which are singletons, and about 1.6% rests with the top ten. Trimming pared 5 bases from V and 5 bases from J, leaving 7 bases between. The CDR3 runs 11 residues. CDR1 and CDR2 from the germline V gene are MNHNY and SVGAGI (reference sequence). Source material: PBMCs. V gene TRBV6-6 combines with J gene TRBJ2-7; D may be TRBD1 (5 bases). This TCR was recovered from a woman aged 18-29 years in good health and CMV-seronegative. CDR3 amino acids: CASSIGDEQYF. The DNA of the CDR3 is TGTGCCAGCAGTATAGGGGACGAGCAGTACTTC.